The source of this TCR beta chain is a study of cytomegalovirus exposure and HLA in healthy donors (dated by TCRdb to between 2016 and 2019). Regarding the study in general: An earlier analysis of about 530 of the donors reported approximately 280 Gb of sequence data and around 110 million unique TCR beta sequences obtained from approximately 180 million T cells. About 300 gigabases of sequencing data and approximately 91 million unique TCR sequences made up an early release that covered 500 to 700 HLA-typed donors. The genetic ancestry cluster associated with self-reported Caucasian donors included around 76% of the 398 genotyped donors. The study aimed to test whether signatures of past pathogen exposure could be identified by cataloging public T cell receptors. Using immunosequencing, the study profiled T cell repertoires from 500 to 800 subjects and related those repertoires to cytomegalovirus serostatus. A separate validation cohort of 100 to 150 different subjects was used in addition to the roughly 720-subject first cohort. To predict cytomegalovirus infection status, the study combined high-throughput TCR immunosequencing, statistical association of individual TCRs with disease status, and machine learning. In a later analysis, previously published TCR beta repertoires from 550 to 750 donors were re-analyzed and high-resolution HLA genotyping was added so that TCR occurrence patterns could be studied. In the later analysis, no new phenotypic data were used to find candidate immune exposures; instead, reliance was placed on TCR beta sequences and their occurrence across donors. An earlier analysis of 587 of the donors used high-throughput TCR beta sequencing to judge whether each TCR beta V gene segment behaved as functional or pseudogenic. Donor age, sex, ethnicity and CMV serostatus were compiled together with the repertoire data. A later genetic analysis used genome-wide SNP genotypes for about three fifths of the 666 donors, treating that subset as a discovery cohort. All discovery cohort repertoires had been generated on a single sequencing platform. Class I and class II HLA loci were covered by the typing at four-digit resolution. Typing coverage varied by locus: about 629-630 donors for A, B, C, DRB1 and DQB1; 522 for DQA1; nearly 610 for DPA1; approximately 470 for DPB1. Four to six DR-DQ haplotypes were handled as single units for association and clustering, since linkage in the cohort was strong. Across roughly 420 genotyped donors of the cohort, an average of about 220,000 unique TCR beta nucleotide sequences per donor were sequenced, and roughly 17% of those sequences were non-productive. Results and caveats for the whole study, not just this receptor: In an earlier analysis of 587 of the donors, most TCR beta V segments appeared in productive rearrangements about 87% or about 30% of the time, broadly matching IMGT annotations. A group of highly shared sequence variants was considered likely to be a technical artifact of the sequencing pipeline. In a later analysis, HLA-associated TCR beta chains showed more clonal expansion and lower generation probabilities than non-associated chains that were equally common. A total of 150 to 200 TCR beta chains were listed by the study as associated with cytomegalovirus. Correlated functional status among segregating V segments might reflect linkage disequilibrium, but an unknown experimental factor could not be ruled out. While some public TCRs were present in many individuals, most TCR sequences turned up only very rarely across donors. Sequencing depth was assumed to be roughly uniform across donors in the presence/absence analyses, though that assumption may not hold. A later analysis found that most CMV-associated TCR beta chains appeared HLA-restricted, with HLA associations seemingly driven largely by CMV exposure. In a later analysis, 16,951 TCR beta sequences were associated with specific HLA alleles at a false discovery rate of 0.05. A further reported finding was that TCR beta sequences accurately predicted the HLA-A and HLA-B alleles for most subjects in the first cohort. According to the authors, the approach could potentially be generalized to other disease states and immunological phenotypes. In both the original and validation cohorts, the classifier was reported to diagnose cytomegalovirus status with high specificity and sensitivity. Several of the top co-occurrence clusters appeared to be linked to parvovirus B19, influenza, CMV and Epstein-Barr virus, according to a later analysis. Compared with the roughly 600-donor mean, donors in an Asian-associated ancestry cluster had fewer N-insertions in productive TCRs, according to a later genetic analysis. In a later analysis, TCR association rates were found to vary across HLA loci, with the most associated TCRs seen for DRB1 alleles and the fewest for HLA-C alleles. The 87-base-pair reads could not distinguish some IMGT-functional V segments, including TRBV6-2 and TRBV6-3, so those segments were excluded. Because counts were too low, roughly 17 rarely observed V segments, including chromosome 9 orphons, were left out of the earlier analysis of 500 to 650 of the donors. A few of the identified cytomegalovirus-associated TCR beta chains were confirmed in vitro to be specific for cytomegalovirus antigens. HLA typing was unavailable for some donors at each locus, so association tests used only the typed subset. Immune exposure information for the cohort was limited to CMV serostatus. Only TCR beta chains were sequenced in this cohort, and the absence of alpha or paired-chain data limited detectable features. When HLA alleles, especially DR and DQ, strongly co-occurred, attributing TCR associations to individual alleles was difficult. A later genetic analysis associated a missense DCLRE1C variant with V-gene and J-gene trimming of TCR beta chains, and an independent cohort replicated the association.

To note about this clone: Its antigen target is currently unknown. The sample holds no much larger clone one base away, and base qualities are not on file.

The method behind the library was the immunoSEQ multiplex PCR assay. For the multiplex PCR, a mixture combining 60 forward primers for TCR Vbeta segments and 13 reverse primers for TCR Jbeta segments was used. The CDR3 region of rearranged TCR beta genes was amplified from genomic DNA with a multiplex PCR assay. On the Illumina HiSeq System, the amplified TCR beta libraries were sequenced as 87-base-pair reads. On the study's bioinformatics: A later analysis tallied around 82 million unique TCR beta chains across the 610 or so repertoires, and around 9.9 million of those chains were shared by two or more donors. Raw reads were error-corrected and collapsed into unique sequences with a nearest-neighbor algorithm that merged closely related sequences to remove PCR and sequencing errors. CDR3 sequences were aligned to IMGT reference sequences to assign V, D and J gene segments. Each retained sequence needed at least a six-nucleotide match to both a V gene segment and a J gene segment. A rearrangement counted as productive if the CDR3 had no stop codons and remained in frame with V and J, and every other rearrangement counted as non-productive. CDR3 was defined according to IMGT convention as the region running from the second conserved V-encoded cysteine to the conserved J-encoded phenylalanine. Sequences without an unambiguous match to a single V gene segment were excluded from the earlier analysis of 450 to 750 of the donors. An earlier analysis of a few hundred of the donors called V segments functional above 56.7% productive rearrangements and segregating when the between-donor standard deviation exceeded 5%. To diagnose cytomegalovirus status from the catalog of TCR beta chain sequences, a statistical classification framework was built. In a later analysis, TCR nucleotide sequences were compared against IMGT/GENE-DB human TR gene sequences so that V and J genes could be assigned. A later analysis assigned CDR3 sequences and most-parsimonious VDJ recombination scenarios with the TCRdist pipeline. In a later analysis, every TCR beta chain was defined by the combination of its CDR3 amino acid sequence and its V-gene family, and reads without a unique V-gene family were dropped. As a way to deal with suspected cross-contamination and a sequencing artifact, a later analysis dropped approximately 590 nucleotide sequences that were highly shared and had low generation probability. In a later analysis, a clonal expansion index was calculated for each public chain from normalized within-repertoire ranks of inferred template counts. In a later analysis, generation probabilities were computed with a VDJ recombination model fitted to out-of-frame rearrangements, and the resulting probabilities were checked against IGoR. In a later analysis, hypergeometric tests were used to score TCR-TCR, TCR-HLA and TCR-CMV co-occurrence, with a repertoire-size bias correction applied to TCR pairs. A later analysis estimated false discovery rates by permuting HLA or CMV assignments 20 times. In a later analysis, co-occurring TCRs were grouped using DBSCAN, with TCRdist sequence similarity added in when clustering inside HLA-allele-positive subsets. Repertoires with fewer than 30,000 or more than 120,000 public chains, plus five repertoires with anomalous nucleotide sharing, were excluded from co-occurrence clustering. Entries here come from immuneACCESS through TCRdb and include only in-frame sequences with V and J called. Some clones fail to appear in such tables; in the studies checked, an unresolved V gene covers under half of the shortfall, and the cause of the remainder is unknown. V and J calls plus clone size are reproduced from that table; the DNA served to infer D and trimming. The table for this sample lists roughly 73,000 clones; 60% to 75% of them were counted only once. The ten largest clonotypes hold around 12% of the sample.

As encoded in the germline V gene, CDR1 is MGHDK while CDR2 is SYGVNS. Deletion took 2 bases off V and 6 bases off J, with a span of 11 bases between the germline ends. Inclusive of the bounding cysteine and phenylalanine, the CDR3 is 13 residues long. The CDR3 DNA has 39 bases and is translated from base 1. The cohort comprised 710 or so healthy bone marrow donors. Cohort members were all nominally healthy when sampled, although unrecorded immune exposures were likely present. The donor was CMV seronegative and belonged to the group of 352 seronegative cohort members. A peripheral blood sample was collected from each donor, and TCR beta sequencing was performed on peripheral blood mononuclear cells. Genomic DNA extraction from the blood cell samples was performed with the Qiagen DNeasy Blood Extraction Kit.

The V and J segments used are TRBV25-1 and TRBJ2-7; TRBD2 is possibly the D segment (6 matching bases). The receptor's source is a man between 65 and 85 years old in good health and CMV-seronegative. The sequenced material came from PBMCs. The nucleotide sequence reads TGTGCCAGCAGTGAACTACCCGGGGGCGAGCAGTACTTC. This gives the protein CASSELPGGEQYF.